Following are 17 T cell receptor beta chains from one sample sequenced in a study of cytomegalovirus exposure and HLA in healthy donors. The PCR contained 60 Vbeta and 13 Jbeta primers. Sequencing was performed with immunoSEQ multiplex PCR; in TCRdb, only in-frame clones are kept and a portion is missing. The table includes about 130,000 clones, roughly three quarters detected once. The sequencing sample was made of PBMCs. The receptor set was obtained from a woman aged 40 to 55 in good health and CMV-seronegative.

This chain connects TRBV5-1 to TRBJ2-2; a possible D gene is TRBD1 (5 bases). The CDR3 spans 15 residues. Trimming removed 0 bases at V and 1 base at J, with 7 bases between. Germline V gives CDR1 SGHRS, CDR2 YFSETQ. CDR3 sequence: CASSLGQWNTGELFF. CDR3 nucleotides: TGCGCCAGCAGCTTGGGACAGTGGAACACCGGGGAGCTGTTTTTT.

This chain links TRBV6-5 with TRBJ2-3; 8 bases map to TRBD1. Germline trimming cut 0 bases from V and 4 bases from J; bases unmatched to any gene: 6. This CDR3 has 16 residues. Germline V gene data show CDR1 as MNHEY and CDR2 as SVGAGI. The CDR3 here is CASSYSGRGQADTQYF. Written as DNA, the CDR3 is TGTGCCAGCAGTTACTCTGGCAGGGGGCAGGCAGATACGCAGTATTTT.

The rearrangement links TRBV2 to TRBJ2-7; TRBD2 matches at 8 bases. V dropped 6 bases and J dropped 4; count of bases not matched to a gene: 11. Per the germline V gene, CDR1 is SNHLY and CDR2 is FYNNEI. The CDR3 is made up of 15 amino acids. CDR3 DNA: TGTGCCAGCAGGCCCGGGGGGGTAATGTTGTACGAGCAGTACTTC. Translating gives CASRPGGVMLYEQYF. Full variable domain (rest looked up from reference TRBV2 and TRBJ2-7): EPEVTQTPSHQVTQMGQEVILRCVPISNHLYFYWYRQILGQKVEFLVSFYNNEISEKSEIFDDQFSVERPDGSNFTLKIRSTKLEDSAMYFCASRPGGVMLYEQYFGPGTRLTVT.

Turning to this clone: The same CDR3 also results from other DNA sequences found in this sample. The V gene is TRBV30, the J gene TRBJ2-5; 8 bases agree with TRBD1. The ends lost 5 bases at V and 4 bases at J; junction bases unmatched: 3. The CDR3 runs to 12 residues. The germline gives CDR1 GTSNPN, CDR2 SVGIG (reference sequence). This chain's CDR3 is CAWGQGRETQYF. Written as DNA, the CDR3 is TGTGCCTGGGGACAGGGCCGAGAGACCCAGTACTTC.

About this clone: Other DNA sequences from this sample encode an identical CDR3 as well. The V gene is TRBV12-2, the J gene TRBJ1-3; the table assigns TRBD1, which was not confirmed against the DNA. TRBV12-2 is a listed pseudogene. The CDR3 spans 13 residues. CDR3 region: CASRVQGLNTIYF. The CDR3 DNA reads TGTGCAAGTCGCGTCCAGGGGTTAAACACCATATATTTT.

This clone was detected only a few times. V is TRBV21-1 and J is TRBJ1-1. TRBV21-1 corresponds to a pseudogene. The CDR3 spans 16 residues. Here the CDR3 DNA reads TGTGCCAGCAGCAAAGCTGGGGGGAATAGGGACACTGAAGCTTTCTTT. This gives the protein CASSKAGGNRDTEAFF.

In nucleotides, the CDR3 is TGCGCCAGCAGCTTGACTAGCGGGGGGGAGATAGATACGCAGTATTTT. This translates into CASSLTSGGEIDTQYF. The rearrangement links TRBV5-1 to TRBJ2-3; TRBD2 matches 13 bases. CDR1 and CDR2 from the germline V gene are SGHRS and YFSETQ. V lost 1 base to trimming and J lost 5 bases; unmatched junction nucleotides: 4. The CDR3 covers 16 residues. Combining the CDR3 with reference TRBV5-1 and TRBJ2-3 gives the whole variable domain KAGVTQTPRYLIKTRGQQVTLSCSPISGHRSVSWYQQTPGQGLQFLFEYFSETQRNKGNFPGRFSGRQFSNSRSEMNVSTLELGDSALYLCASSLTSGGEIDTQYFGPGTRLTVL.

This chain connects TRBV5-6 to TRBJ2-5; 7 positions match TRBD1. This CDR3 region has 17 residues. J was trimmed by 2 bases and V by 0 bases; bases with no gene match: 10. Germline assignment: CDR1 SGHDT and CDR2 YYEEEE. CDR3 loop: CASSLDRWGQMQETQYF. CDR3 in DNA: TGTGCCAGCAGCTTGGACCGGTGGGGACAGATGCAAGAGACCCAGTACTTC. The variable domain in full, with the rest retrieved from reference TRBV5-6 and TRBJ2-5, is DAGVTQSPTHLIKTRGQQVTLRCSPKSGHDTVSWYQQALGQGPQFIFQYYEEEERQRGNFPDRFSGHQFPNYSSELNVNALLLGDSALYLCASSLDRWGQMQETQYFGPGTRLLVL.

This chain joins TRBV2 and TRBJ1-4; D is unresolved. V lost 3 bases, J lost 4 bases, and 9 bases lay in between. In germline, CDR1 is SNHLY, CDR2 FYNNEI. This CDR3 spans 14 amino acids. In DNA, the CDR3 is TGTGCCAGCAGTGATGGGCAGAGTAATGAAAAACTGTTTTTT. As protein: CASSDGQSNEKLFF.

In the case of this clone: This same CDR3 is encoded by further DNA sequences in the sample. The chain carries TRBV18 and TRBJ2-2; TRBD2 matches at 7 bases. Germline trimming cut 3 bases from V and 4 bases from J; bases unmatched to any gene: 2. CDR3 size: 14 residues. Germline CDR1 and CDR2: KGHSH and LQKENI. CDR3 sequence reads: CASSPGTTTGELFF. In DNA, the CDR3 is TGTGCCAGCTCACCCGGGACTACCACCGGGGAGCTGTTTTTT.

The DNA for the CDR3 is TGTGCCAGCAGTGAGGACGGGCACCGAGGGACCGGGGAGCTGTTTTTT. It translates to CASSEDGHRGTGELFF. The rearrangement uses TRBV2 and TRBJ2-2; D might be TRBD2 (5 bases). V was trimmed by 3 bases and J by 5 bases, leaving 16 bases between them. The CDR3 sequence is 16 residues long. The V gene's germline CDR1 is SNHLY and CDR2 FYNNEI. Filled out from reference TRBV2 and TRBJ2-2, the complete variable domain reads EPEVTQTPSHQVTQMGQEVILRCVPISNHLYFYWYRQILGQKVEFLVSFYNNEISEKSEIFDDQFSVERPDGSNFTLKIRSTKLEDSAMYFCASSEDGHRGTGELFFGEGSRLTVL.

The rearrangement joins TRBV7-3 to TRBJ2-7; D not resolved. Germline V gene lookup returns CDR1 SGHTA and CDR2 FQGTGA. This CDR3 comprises 15 residues. Trimming took off 5 bases at V and 7 bases at J, with 21 bases between the two ends. As DNA, the CDR3 is TGTGCCAGCAGCAGAGAGGCCGGTCTGGCGCGGGAGCAGTACTTC. Translation: CASSREAGLAREQYF.

Only one count was recorded for this clone. This sequence joins TRBV27 and TRBJ2-3; tentative D call: TRBD1 (6 bases). Germline V gene lookup returns CDR1 MNHEY and CDR2 SMNVEV (reference sequence). V was clipped by 7 bases and J by 2 bases, with 22 bases between them. This CDR3 has 17 amino acids. The CDR3 loop reads CASTLRGSPSHTDTQYF. The CDR3 nucleotides are TGTGCCAGCACTCTAAGGGGGTCCCCCTCCCACACAGATACGCAGTATTTT.

Note on this clone: A read error may account for a junction end that differs from germline. The chain recombines TRBV5-1 with TRBJ2-4; weak D call: TRBD2 (5 bases). The CDR3 loop spans 15 amino acids. CDR1 and CDR2 (germline): SGHRS, YFSETQ. The CDR3 reads CASSLGDLAKNSQYF. Written as DNA, the CDR3 is TGCGCCAGCAGCTTGGGGGATCTAGCCAAAAACAGTCAGTACTTC.

The rearrangement uses TRBV28 and TRBJ2-5, with D uncertain. Trimming cost V 7 bases and J 7 bases, with 19 bases left between them. Germline V gene sequence: CDR1 MDHEN, CDR2 SYDVKM. This CDR3 comprises 14 residues. The CDR3 DNA reads TGTGCCAGCACCTCGATGCACGGCGGTTGGACCCAGTACTTC. Protein sequence: CASTSMHGGWTQYF.

This chain connects TRBV10-1 to TRBJ2-7; D call uncertain. There are 12 residues in the CDR3. V dropped 6 bases and J dropped 4 bases, with 10 bases sitting between them. Per the germline V gene, CDR1 is WNHNN and CDR2 is SYGVQD (reference sequence). The CDR3: CASSRNEYEQYF. The CDR3 nucleotides are TGCGCCAGCAGCCGAAACGAGTACGAGCAGTACTTC.

The chain uses TRBV7-2 and TRBJ1-6; perhaps TRBD1 as D (6 bases). V dropped 2 bases and J dropped 6 bases, with 14 bases sitting between them. The CDR3 is made up of 16 amino acids. CDR1 is SGHTA and CDR2 is FQGNSA in the germline V gene. The CDR3 DNA reads TGTGCCAGCAGCTTAAACGGACAGCAATCTAATTCACCCCTCCACTTT. Translation: CASSLNGQQSNSPLHF.